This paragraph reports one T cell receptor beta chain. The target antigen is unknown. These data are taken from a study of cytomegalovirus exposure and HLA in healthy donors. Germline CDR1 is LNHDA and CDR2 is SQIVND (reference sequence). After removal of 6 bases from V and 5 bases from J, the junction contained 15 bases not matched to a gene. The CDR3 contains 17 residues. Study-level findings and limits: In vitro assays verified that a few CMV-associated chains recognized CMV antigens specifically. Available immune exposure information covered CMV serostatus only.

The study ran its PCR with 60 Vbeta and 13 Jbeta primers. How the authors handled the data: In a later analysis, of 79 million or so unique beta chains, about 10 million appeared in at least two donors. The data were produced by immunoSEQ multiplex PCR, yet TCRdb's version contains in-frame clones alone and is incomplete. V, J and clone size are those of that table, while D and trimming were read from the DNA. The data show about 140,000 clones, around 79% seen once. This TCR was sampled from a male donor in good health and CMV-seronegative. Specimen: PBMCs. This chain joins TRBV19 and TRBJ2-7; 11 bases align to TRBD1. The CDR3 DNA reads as TGTGCCAGTAGCCTCCTCCGCGGGACAGGGGGGGAGAACGAGCAGTACTTC. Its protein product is CASSLLRGTGGENEQYF.